This record covers a single TCR beta chain. These data are taken from a study of blood T cell repertoires in COVID-19. Measured with immunoSEQ multiplex PCR; TCRdb has only the in-frame clones, and not every one. The sample gives 250,000 or so clones, 80% to 90% of which show up once; approximately 2% is in the top ten. The sample consisted of PBMCs or T cells enriched from blood (not recorded which). The sequence came from a woman in her forties or fifties who had recovered from COVID-19.

CDR3 coding DNA: TGTGCCAGCAGCAAAGTAAAGGGACAGGGTACCAATGAGCAGTTCTTC. Translation gives CASSKVKGQGTNEQFF. The chain combines TRBV11-2 with TRBJ2-1; 9 bases line up with TRBD1. This CDR3 has 16 amino acids. The junction had 11 bases not matched to a gene; V was cut back by 5 bases and J by 6 bases. CDR1 and CDR2 (germline): SGHAT, FQNNGV.